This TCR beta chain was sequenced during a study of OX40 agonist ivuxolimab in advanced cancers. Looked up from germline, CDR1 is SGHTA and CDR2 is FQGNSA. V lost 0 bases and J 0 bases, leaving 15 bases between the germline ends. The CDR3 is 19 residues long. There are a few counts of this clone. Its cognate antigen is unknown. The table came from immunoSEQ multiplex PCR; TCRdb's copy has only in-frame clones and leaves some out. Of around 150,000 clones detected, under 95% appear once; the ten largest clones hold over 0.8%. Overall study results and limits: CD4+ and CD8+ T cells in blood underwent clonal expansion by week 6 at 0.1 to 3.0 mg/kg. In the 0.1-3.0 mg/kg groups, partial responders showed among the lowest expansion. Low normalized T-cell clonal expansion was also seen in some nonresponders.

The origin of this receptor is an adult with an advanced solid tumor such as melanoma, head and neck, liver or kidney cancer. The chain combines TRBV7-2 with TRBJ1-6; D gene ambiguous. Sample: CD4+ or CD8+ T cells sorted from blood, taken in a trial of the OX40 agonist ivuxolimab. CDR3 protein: CASSLAVRGSSSYNSPLHF. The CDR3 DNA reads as TGTGCCAGCAGCTTAGCGGTTAGAGGCAGCAGCTCCTATAATTCACCCCTCCACTTT.